These 28 T cell receptor beta chains were all obtained from the same sample, sequenced in a study of OX40 agonist ivuxolimab in advanced cancers. Library prep was done by the immunoSEQ multiplex PCR assay. Held by TCRdb, this immuneACCESS table contains in-frame sequences only and omits some clones. Under half of the omission traces to an unresolved V gene where checked; the cause of the rest is unknown. This sample comprises around 35,000 clones, approximately 86% of them detected only once. The ten largest clones capture 2.4% of the sample. The sample here was CD4+ or CD8+ T cells sorted from blood, taken in a trial of the OX40 agonist ivuxolimab. The receptors here all came from an adult with an advanced solid tumor such as melanoma, head and neck, liver or kidney cancer.

The V gene is TRBV27, the J gene TRBJ2-7; TRBD2 aligns across 9 bases. V dropped 6 bases and J dropped 1; count of bases not matched to a gene: 4. Germline V CDR1 and CDR2: MNHEY, SMNVEV (reference sequence). The CDR3 contains 14 residues. The DNA for the CDR3 is TGTGCCAGCAGGTCAGCGGGGGGATCCTACGAGCAGTACTTC. Protein product: CASRSAGGSYEQYF.

CDR3 loop: CAWSTQGNTEAFF. DNA of the CDR3: TGTGCCTGGAGTACTCAGGGGAACACTGAAGCTTTCTTT. The rearrangement uses TRBV30 and TRBJ1-1; possibly TRBD1 for D (5 bases). The germline gives CDR1 GTSNPN, CDR2 SVGIG (reference sequence). The ends were cut back, 2 bases at V and 1 base at J, with 8 bases in the middle. The CDR3 totals 13 residues. Together with reference TRBV30 and TRBJ1-1, the CDR3 gives the full variable domain: SQTIHQWPATLVQPVGSPLSLECTVEGTSNPNLYWYRQAAGRGLQLLFYSVGIGQISSEVPQNLSASRPQDRQFILSSKKLLLSDSGFYLCAWSTQGNTEAFFGQGTRLTVV.

The V gene is TRBV5-4, the J gene TRBJ2-7; D uncertain. Germline loops: CDR1 SGHNT, CDR2 YYREEE (reference sequence). CDR3 length: 10 residues. V lost 2 bases and J lost 6, with 3 bases in between. The CDR3 coding sequence is TGTGCCAGCAGCTTAAGCGAGCAGTACTTC. Translation: CASSLSEQYF.

This chain uses TRBV5-1 with TRBJ1-2; 7 bases agree with TRBD1. V lost 2 bases, J lost 7 bases, and 8 bases stayed unmatched. The length of the CDR3 is 14 residues. Germline loops: CDR1 SGHRS, CDR2 YFSETQ. The DNA for the CDR3 is TGCGCCAGCAGCTTTTCCGGGACAGCTGGTGGCTACACCTTC. This codes for CASSFSGTAGGYTF.

V usage is TRBV6-5 and J usage is TRBJ2-7; D call uncertain. V lost 0 bases and J lost 5, with 14 bases in between. Germline V gene sequence: CDR1 MNHEY, CDR2 SVGAGI. The CDR3 runs to 15 residues. CDR3 DNA: TGTGCCAGCAGTTACTCGGGGATGAAACCTAACGAGCAGTACTTC. It is translated as CASSYSGMKPNEQYF.

The chain is built from TRBV5-3 and TRBJ1-6; no reliable D call. TRBV5-3 is classed as an ORF, of uncertain function. Trimming stripped 4 bases from V and 5 bases from J, with 16 bases between. The CDR3 is made up of 16 amino acids. This CDR3 is CARSPEGETNNSPLHF. The CDR3 DNA reads as TGTGCCAGAAGCCCTGAGGGCGAAACCAATAATTCACCCCTCCACTTT.

This rearrangement joins TRBV6-1 to TRBJ1-2, with D possibly being TRBD1 (6 bases). Germline V gene lookup returns CDR1 MNHNS and CDR2 SASEGT. The CDR3 is made up of 13 amino acids. The germline V and J ends were trimmed by 0 bases and 5 bases, with 7 bases remaining between them. CDR3 residues: CASSEAGQYGYTF. In nucleotides, the CDR3 is TGTGCCAGCAGTGAAGCAGGACAGTATGGCTACACCTTC.

The V call is TRBV6-6, the J call TRBJ2-1; 7 positions agree with TRBD1. CDR1 and CDR2 from the germline V gene are MNHNY and SVGAGI (reference sequence). This CDR3 is built from 14 residues. Germline trimming cut 4 bases from V and 7 bases from J; bases unmatched to any gene: 7. The CDR3 nucleotides read TGTGCCAGCAGTTTCGAGGGGGCGCGGAATGAGCAGTTCTTC. Translated: CASSFEGARNEQFF.

The chain joins TRBV13 to TRBJ1-1; 7 bases agree with TRBD1. V lost 6 bases to trimming and J lost 3 bases; unmatched junction nucleotides: 10. This CDR3 is 15 amino acids long. Looked up from germline, CDR1 is PRHDT and CDR2 is FYEKMQ (reference sequence). CDR3 DNA sequence: TGTGCCAGCAGACATTCGACAGGGTGGGACACTGAAGCTTTCTTT. Protein product: CASRHSTGWDTEAFF.

This clone was observed a handful of times. The chain recombines TRBV29-1 with TRBJ2-2, with 8 positions matching TRBD2. This CDR3 region has 14 residues. Per germline, CDR1 SQVTM and CDR2 ANQGSEA. V lost 4 bases, J lost 6 bases, and 7 bases stayed unmatched. This CDR3 reads CSVGGLVRAGELFF. Here the CDR3 DNA reads TGCAGCGTTGGGGGACTAGTGCGGGCCGGGGAGCTGTTTTTT.

The V and J genes are TRBV6-1 and TRBJ1-1; TRBD1 is a possible D gene (5 bases). V lost 0 bases, J lost 6 bases, and 11 bases lay in between. This CDR3 spans 14 amino acids. Germline lookup yields CDR1 MNHNS and CDR2 SASEGT. The CDR3 sequence is CASSEAEGRAEAFF. The DNA of the CDR3 is TGTGCCAGCAGTGAAGCGGAGGGGAGGGCTGAAGCTTTCTTT.

The chain recombines TRBV7-9 with TRBJ2-1, with 8 bases that match TRBD2. CDR3 length equals 19 residues. After removal of 5 bases from V and 0 bases from J, the junction contained 15 bases not matched to a gene. Germline V gene lookup returns CDR1 SEHNR and CDR2 FQNEAQ (reference sequence). Here the CDR3 reads CASSLRPPAGVPSYNEQFF. CDR3 coding DNA: TGTGCCAGCAGCCTCCGCCCGCCAGCGGGGGTTCCCTCCTACAATGAGCAGTTCTTC.

The chain joins TRBV27 to TRBJ2-7; D may be TRBD1 (5 bases). The CDR3 loop spans 13 amino acids. Per germline, CDR1 MNHEY and CDR2 SMNVEV (reference sequence). V dropped 8 bases and J dropped 0 bases, with 11 bases sitting between them. CDR3 bases: TGTGCCAGCCGGACACAGAGCTCCTACGAGCAGTACTTC. Translated: CASRTQSSYEQYF.

This chain joins TRBV6-5 and TRBJ2-3; D is possibly TRBD1 or TRBD2 (6 bases each). Between the trimmed V and J ends, which lost 6 bases and 1 base, there was a span of 14 bases. CDR3 size: 15 residues. In germline, CDR1 is MNHEY, CDR2 SVGAGI. CDR3 in DNA: TGTGCCAGCAGCAGGCCGGGGGCGGGCACAGATACGCAGTATTTT. The encoded protein is CASSRPGAGTDTQYF.

For the CDR3, the DNA is TGTGCCAGCAGCTTTGGGCTCCAAGCTAACTATGGCTACACCTTC. It codes for CASSFGLQANYGYTF. J is TRBJ1-2 and V is TRBV7-8, with D uncertain. CDR1 is SGHVS, CDR2 FQNEAQ, per germline. Trimming pared 3 bases from V and 0 bases from J, leaving 11 bases between. The CDR3 is 15 residues long.

The rearrangement links TRBV4-3 to TRBJ2-6, with unresolved D. Germline CDR1 is LGHNA and CDR2 is YSLEER. The CDR3 runs to 16 residues. Between the trimmed V and J ends, which lost 4 bases and 0 bases, there was a span of 10 bases. The CDR3 DNA reads TGCGCCAGCAGCCGGCACTTAAACTCTGGGGCCAACGTCCTGACTTTC. It codes for CASSRHLNSGANVLTF.

The gene calls are TRBV7-9 and TRBJ1-5; 8 positions match TRBD1. The CDR3 consists of 15 residues. The germline V gene encodes CDR1 SEHNR and CDR2 FQNEAQ (reference sequence). Trimming took 5 bases from V and 8 from J; bases not matched to a gene: 11. DNA for the CDR3: TGTGCCAGCAGCATCGGACAGGGACTATTGGAGCCCCAGCATTTT. It is translated as CASSIGQGLLEPQHF.

This clone was detected only a few times. This chain uses TRBV6-5 with TRBJ1-6; D call uncertain. The CDR3 sequence is 14 residues long. Trimming cost V 0 bases and J 9 bases, with 9 bases left between them. Germline CDR1 and CDR2: MNHEY and SVGAGI. CDR3 sequence: CASSYSLGSSPLHF. The CDR3, as DNA: TGTGCCAGCAGTTACTCCCTGGGTAGTTCACCCCTCCACTTT.

This chain connects TRBV6-5 to TRBJ2-1, with 7 bases identical to TRBD1. V dropped 5 bases and J dropped 3; count of bases not matched to a gene: 4. Looked up from germline, CDR1 is MNHEY and CDR2 is SVGAGI. There are 14 residues in the CDR3. The CDR3 sequence: CASSPGQIYNEQFF. In DNA form, the CDR3 reads TGTGCCAGCAGTCCGGGACAGATCTACAATGAGCAGTTCTTC.

The rearrangement links TRBV18 to TRBJ1-6; a possible D gene is TRBD1 (6 bases). Per germline, CDR1 KGHSH and CDR2 LQKENI. The CDR3 sequence is 16 residues long. V lost 5 bases and J lost 5, with 16 bases in between. The DNA of the CDR3 is TGTGCCAGCTCAGCAACAGGGCCCCCAAATAATTCACCCCTCCACTTT. Translated, it gives CASSATGPPNNSPLHF. Combining the CDR3 with reference TRBV18 and TRBJ1-6 gives the whole variable domain NAGVMQNPRHLVRRRGQEARLRCSPMKGHSHVYWYRQLPEEGLKFMVYLQKENIIDESGMPKERFSAEFPKEGPSILRIQQVVRGDSAAYFCASSATGPPNNSPLHFGNGTRLTVT.

The rearrangement joins TRBV6-1 to TRBJ1-5; D gene ambiguous. Trimming shortened V by 11 bases and J by 1 base, and 12 bases separated the two germline ends. This CDR3 is 13 amino acids long. CDR1 is MNHNS, CDR2 SASEGT, per germline. CDR3 in amino acids: CAASRESNQPQHF. The CDR3 coding sequence is TGTGCCGCCAGCCGGGAGAGCAATCAGCCCCAGCATTTT.

V is TRBV7-9 and J is TRBJ2-7; 8 bases match TRBD1. The ends lost 5 bases at V and 5 bases at J; junction bases unmatched: 8. The germline V gene encodes CDR1 SEHNR and CDR2 FQNEAQ (reference sequence). This CDR3 contains 14 residues. The CDR3 DNA follows: TGTGCCAGCAGCCCAGGGGGACAGGCCAACGAGCAGTACTTC. It specifies CASSPGGQANEQYF.

This clone was found a few times. The J gene is TRBJ2-7, the V gene TRBV5-1; 7 bases line up with TRBD1. Trimming at V came to 0 bases and at J to 5 bases, leaving 5 bases not matched to a gene. Germline V gene data show CDR1 as SGHRS and CDR2 as YFSETQ. The CDR3 spans 14 residues. The CDR3, as DNA: TGCGCCAGCAGCTTGGAGGGACAGAACGACGAGCAGTACTTC. The encoded protein is CASSLEGQNDEQYF.

The chain links TRBV7-2 to TRBJ2-3; D is perhaps TRBD1 (5 bases). Trimming removed 3 bases at V and 2 bases at J, with 9 bases between. This CDR3 comprises 14 residues. The germline V gene has CDR1 SGHTA and CDR2 FQGNSA. For the CDR3, the DNA is TGTGCCAGCAGCTTGGGGCGGATCACAGATACGCAGTATTTT. It yields the protein CASSLGRITDTQYF. Based on the CDR3 plus reference TRBV7-2 and TRBJ2-3, the full variable domain is GAGVSQSPSNKVTEKGKDVELRCDPISGHTALYWYRQSLGQGLEFLIYFQGNSAPDKSGLPSDRFSAERTGGSVSTLTIQRTQQEDSAVYLCASSLGRITDTQYFGPGTRLTVL.

The V call is TRBV18, the J call TRBJ2-1, with D hard to call. Trimming stripped 1 base from V and 4 bases from J, with 8 bases between. Germline CDR1 KGHSH, CDR2 LQKENI. The CDR3 covers 14 residues. The CDR3: CASSPLGSYNEQFF. CDR3 nucleotide sequence: TGTGCCAGCTCACCACTGGGCAGTTACAATGAGCAGTTCTTC.

The sample holds one count of this clone. The chain joins TRBV10-3 to TRBJ2-1, with D perhaps matching TRBD2 (5 bases). CDR1 is ENHRY, CDR2 SYGVKD, per germline. The CDR3 runs 14 residues. V was pared by 0 bases and J by 3 bases, with 6 bases between. CDR3 DNA: TGTGCCATCAGTGAGTCGGGGAGCTACAATGAGCAGTTCTTC. Protein product: CAISESGSYNEQFF.

The chain has TRBV18 and TRBJ1-1; D perhaps matches TRBD1 (6 bases). Trimming removed 10 bases from V and 0 bases from J, with 12 bases in between. This CDR3 is built from 13 residues. Germline V CDR1 and CDR2: KGHSH, LQKENI. CDR3 DNA: TGTGCCACTGTGGACAGCTTGAACACTGAAGCTTTCTTT. It encodes CATVDSLNTEAFF.

J is TRBJ2-3 and V is TRBV5-4; a weak D match, TRBD1 (6 bases). The CDR3 consists of 13 residues. The V and J ends lost 0 bases and 5 bases respectively, with 7 bases between them. Germline loops: CDR1 SGHNT, CDR2 YYREEE (reference sequence). CDR3 region: CASSLDREDTQYF. CDR3 bases: TGTGCCAGCAGCTTGGACAGGGAAGATACGCAGTATTTT.